A selection of T cell receptor beta chains follows, all from one sample in a study of OX40 agonist ivuxolimab in advanced cancers. The table came from immunoSEQ multiplex PCR; TCRdb's copy has only in-frame clones and leaves some out. The sample consists of about 69,000 clones, under 90% of them appearing once. This sample comprised CD4+ or CD8+ T cells sorted from blood, obtained in a trial of the OX40 agonist ivuxolimab. These receptors originate from an adult with an advanced solid tumor such as melanoma, head and neck, liver or kidney cancer. The CDR3 runs from the conserved cysteine through the conserved F or W. The D gene is left open where the match is weak. Rows give clone size only sometimes, using once, few, many, or a class for an expanded clone.

J gene | clone size | D gene | V gene | CDR3 DNA | CDR3 protein
TRBJ2-1 | few | TRBD2 | TRBV5-6 | TGTGCCAGCAGCTATCGCGGGAGAGGCTCCTACAATGAGCAGTTCTTC | CASSYRGRGSYNEQFF
TRBJ2-3 | once | NA | TRBV5-1 | TGCGCCAGCAGCTTGTTTCTTCGGACTGGTCGCACAGATACGCAGTATTTT | CASSLFLRTGRTDTQYF
TRBJ2-3 | NA | NA | TRBV5-4 | TGTGCCAGCAGCGGCAGACAGCTCAGCACAGATACGCAGTATTTT | CASSGRQLSTDTQYF
TRBJ2-3 | NA | TRBD1 | TRBV15 | TGTGCCACCAGCTCCGGGACAGGGGGCATCACAGATACGCAGTATTTT | CATSSGTGGITDTQYF
TRBJ1-1 | NA | NA | TRBV19 | TGTGCCAGTAGTAAGACCCCGCCAGGGGCTTTTGGAGCTTTCTTT | CASSKTPPGAFGAFF
TRBJ2-1 | NA | TRBD1 | TRBV5-1 | TGCGCCAGCAGCCCAAGGACAGGGGGTACCTACAATGAGCAGTTCTTC | CASSPRTGGTYNEQFF
TRBJ1-4 | few | TRBD1 | TRBV10-2 | TGCGCCAGCAGGACAGGGGGCTTAACCGAAAAACTGTTTTTT | CASRTGGLTEKLFF
TRBJ2-7 | NA | NA | TRBV10-3 | TGTGCCATCAGTCACCTCCCCGGTTTGGGGGTGGGATTCTACGAGCAGTACTTC | CAISHLPGLGVGFYEQYF
TRBJ1-3 | NA | NA | TRBV5-1 | TGCGCCAGCAGCTTGGGACTTGGCTCTGGAAACACCATATATTTT | CASSLGLGSGNTIYF
TRBJ2-2 | NA | NA | TRBV19 | TGTGCCAGTTTGGCCGGGGAGCTGTTTTTT | CASLAGELFF
TRBJ1-2 | NA | TRBD1 | TRBV6-5 | TGTGCCAGCAGTTACGCGGGACAGGGGAGCGGCTACACCTTC | CASSYAGQGSGYTF
TRBJ2-2 | NA | TRBD2 | TRBV7-7 | TGTGCTAGCAGCTTCCTTAGCGGGGGGCCCGACTACACCGGGGAGCTGTTTTTT | CASSFLSGGPDYTGELFF
TRBJ1-1 | NA | NA | TRBV29-1 | TGCAGCGTTGTGGTTGATCACACTGAAGCTTTCTTT | CSVVVDHTEAFF
TRBJ1-4 | NA | NA | TRBV5-1 | TGCGCCAGCAGATCCAGCCCAAATGAAAAACTGTTTTTT | CASRSSPNEKLFF
TRBJ2-5 | NA | NA | TRBV7-9 | TGTGCCAGCAGCTTAGGCAAGGGTCGAGAGACCCAGTACTTC | CASSLGKGRETQYF
TRBJ2-7 | NA | NA | TRBV18 | TGTGCCAGCTCACCAGACTTGACCTACGAGCAGTACTTC | CASSPDLTYEQYF